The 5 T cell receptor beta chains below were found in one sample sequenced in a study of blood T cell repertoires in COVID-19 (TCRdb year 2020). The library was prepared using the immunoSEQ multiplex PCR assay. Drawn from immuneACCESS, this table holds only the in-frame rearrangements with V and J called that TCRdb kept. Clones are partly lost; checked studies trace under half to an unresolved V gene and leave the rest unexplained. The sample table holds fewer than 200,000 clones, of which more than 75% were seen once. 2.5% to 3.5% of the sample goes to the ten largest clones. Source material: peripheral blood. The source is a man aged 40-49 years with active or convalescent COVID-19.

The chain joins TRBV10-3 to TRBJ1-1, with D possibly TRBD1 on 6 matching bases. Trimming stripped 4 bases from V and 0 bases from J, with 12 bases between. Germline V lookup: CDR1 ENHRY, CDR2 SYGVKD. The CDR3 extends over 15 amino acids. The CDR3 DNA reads TGTGCCATCAGTGCTCGGACAGACATGAACACTGAAGCTTTCTTT. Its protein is CAISARTDMNTEAFF.

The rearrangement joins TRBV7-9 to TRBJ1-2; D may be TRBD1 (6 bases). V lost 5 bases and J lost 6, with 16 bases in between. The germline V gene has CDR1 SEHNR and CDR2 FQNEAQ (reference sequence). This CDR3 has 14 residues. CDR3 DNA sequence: TGTGCCAGCAGCCATTCTGACAGGAGCCATGGCTACACCTTC. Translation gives CASSHSDRSHGYTF.

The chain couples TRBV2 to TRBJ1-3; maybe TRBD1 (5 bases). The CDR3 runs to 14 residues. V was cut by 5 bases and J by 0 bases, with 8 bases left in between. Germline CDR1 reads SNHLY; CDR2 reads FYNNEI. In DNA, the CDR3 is TGTGCCAGCAGTTTACAGGTCTCTGGAAACACCATATATTTT. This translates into CASSLQVSGNTIYF.

The CDR3: CASSPPGHHNEQFF. The DNA for the CDR3 is TGTGCCAGCAGCCCCCCGGGACATCACAATGAGCAGTTCTTC. The chain links TRBV7-2 to TRBJ2-1; tentatively, D is TRBD1 (6 bases). The germline CDR1 and CDR2 sequences are SGHTA and FQGNSA. V lost 5 bases and J 5 bases, leaving 13 bases between the germline ends. CDR3 length: 14 residues.

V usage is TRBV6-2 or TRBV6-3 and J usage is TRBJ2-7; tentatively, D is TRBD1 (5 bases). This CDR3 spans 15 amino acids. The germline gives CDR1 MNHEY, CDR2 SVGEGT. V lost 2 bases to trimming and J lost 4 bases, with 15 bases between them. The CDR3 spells CASSYEGQLHYEQYF. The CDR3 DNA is TGTGCCAGCAGTTACGAAGGACAACTTCATTACGAGCAGTACTTC.